This T cell receptor beta chain stems from a study of cytomegalovirus exposure and HLA in healthy donors. About the study: Earlier, 100 million or so unique TCR beta sequences were recovered from some 200 million T cells by an analysis. Early release data held approximately 81 million unique TCRs from HLA-typed donors. The study, taken as a whole, reports: Reported results showed that the classifier diagnosed cytomegalovirus status with high specificity and sensitivity. For TCR beta chains, V- and J-gene trimming was later linked to a missense DCLRE1C variant.

The PCR ran on 60 Vbeta and 13 Jbeta primers. TCRdb's table, derived via immunoSEQ multiplex PCR, lists solely in-frame clones and lacks some. Here the sample spans 95,000 to 110,000 clones, 70% to 80% being singletons. In regard to this clone: Its antigen is not known.

The CDR3 consists of 16 residues. The germline V gene has CDR1 SEHNR and CDR2 FQNEAQ (reference sequence). V was cut by 5 bases and J by 5 bases, with 21 bases left in between. The chain couples TRBV7-9 to TRBJ2-5; tentatively, D is TRBD2 (5 bases). The clonotype was recovered from a man between 18 and 35 years old in good health and CMV-seronegative. Material for sequencing was PBMCs. CDR3 region: CASSPLIARTGETQYF. In DNA form, the CDR3 reads TGTGCCAGCAGCCCTCTCATCGCGAGGACGGGGGAGACCCAGTACTTC.